Below are 14 T cell receptor beta chains sequenced from a single sample in a study of blood T cell repertoires in COVID-19. Using immunoSEQ multiplex PCR, the repertoire was profiled, and TCRdb retains in-frame clones only, with some absent. Among over 150,000 clones listed, roughly 84% were seen once. Sequenced material: peripheral blood. The source of these receptors is a woman aged 60-75 years with COVID-19, enrolled during active disease.

J is TRBJ2-3 and V is TRBV30; tentative D call: TRBD2 (6 bases). Germline CDR1 is GTSNPN and CDR2 is SVGIG (reference sequence). V lost 2 bases and J lost 4, with 22 bases in between. The CDR3 has 17 residues. This chain's CDR3 is CAWSPIGGERRADTQYF. Here the CDR3 DNA reads TGTGCCTGGAGTCCAATTGGAGGGGAGAGGAGGGCAGATACGCAGTATTTT.

CDR3: CASSAGQGNTGELFF. The CDR3 DNA follows: TGCGCCAGCAGCGCGGGACAGGGGAACACCGGGGAGCTGTTTTTT. The rearrangement links TRBV5-1 to TRBJ2-2; 9 bases line up with TRBD1. Germline assignment: CDR1 SGHRS and CDR2 YFSETQ. Germline trimming cut 4 bases from V and 1 base from J; bases unmatched to any gene: 2. The CDR3 length is 15 residues.

The V call is TRBV6-1, the J call TRBJ2-7, with 10 bases lining up with TRBD2. This CDR3 is built from 15 residues. With 1 base clipped from V and 7 bases from J, the junction kept 7 bases outside the gene matches. Germline-derived CDR1 and CDR2 are MNHNS and SASEGT. The CDR3 protein is CASSEEASGSTEQYF. The CDR3 nucleotides are TGTGCCAGCAGTGAAGAGGCTAGCGGGAGTACAGAGCAGTACTTC.

J is TRBJ1-3 and V is TRBV6-5; TRBD1 matches 8 bases. The V segment lost 7 bases and the J segment 0 bases; nucleotides outside the gene matches: 2. Germline values: CDR1 MNHEY, CDR2 SVGAGI. The CDR3 is 14 residues long. The DNA of the CDR3 is TGTGCCAGCACTACAGGGGGCTCTGGAAACACCATATATTTT. It specifies CASTTGGSGNTIYF.

V and J are TRBV18 and TRBJ2-7; 7 bases agree with TRBD1. Germline CDR1 and CDR2: KGHSH and LQKENI. The junction had 16 bases not matched to a gene; V was cut back by 6 bases and J by 2 bases. This CDR3 is 17 amino acids long. This chain's CDR3 is CASSPRSTGTGPYEQYF. The DNA of the CDR3 is TGTGCCAGCTCCCCGCGATCGACAGGGACGGGACCCTACGAGCAGTACTTC.

CDR3 bases: TGTGCCAGCAGCTCCGGGGTGGAGGAGACCCAGTACTTC. This codes for CASSSGVEETQYF. The J gene is TRBJ2-5, the V gene TRBV12-3 or TRBV12-4; weak D call: TRBD2 (5 bases). The V gene lost 6 bases and the J gene lost 5 bases, with 13 bases spanning the gap. This CDR3 is 13 amino acids long.

The gene calls are TRBV11-3 and TRBJ1-1; D might be TRBD1 (6 bases). Germline values: CDR1 SGHNT, CDR2 YENEEA. The CDR3 totals 13 residues. V was shortened by 5 bases and J by 6 bases, with 13 bases between the two germline ends. This chain's CDR3 is CASSATGIAEAFF. The CDR3 DNA reads as TGTGCCAGCAGCGCAACAGGGATAGCTGAAGCTTTCTTT.

The genes are TRBV6-5 and TRBJ1-1; D remains ambiguous. The V end was cut by 6 bases, the J end by 6 bases, with 11 bases between. The CDR3 has 12 residues. Per the germline V gene, CDR1 is MNHEY and CDR2 is SVGAGI. In DNA, the CDR3 is TGTGCCAGCAGGCCAAGTCGCGCTGAAGCTTTCTTT. This codes for CASRPSRAEAFF.

The V gene is TRBV5-1, the J gene TRBJ1-1, with TRBD1 identical over 9 bases. CDR1 is SGHRS, CDR2 YFSETQ, per germline. The CDR3 covers 14 residues. V was pared by 3 bases and J by 13 bases, with 13 bases of the junction left unmatched. The CDR3 nucleotides read TGCGCCAGCAGCTCGCGGGGACAGGGACAAAACGGTTTCTTT. Amino acid sequence: CASSSRGQGQNGFF. Based on the CDR3 plus reference TRBV5-1 and TRBJ1-1, the full variable domain is KAGVTQTPRYLIKTRGQQVTLSCSPISGHRSVSWYQQTPGQGLQFLFEYFSETQRNKGNFPGRFSGRQFSNSRSEMNVSTLELGDSALYLCASSSRGQGQNGFFGQGTRLTVV.

This chain connects TRBV29-1 to TRBJ1-2; TRBD1 matches at 9 bases. This CDR3 is built from 12 residues. CDR1 is SQVTM, CDR2 ANQGSEA, per germline. V was pared by 7 bases and J by 4 bases, with 4 bases of the junction left unmatched. CDR3 DNA sequence: TGCAGCGCTGGGGGACAGGGCTATGGCTACACCTTC. Translated, it gives CSAGGQGYGYTF. Filled out from reference TRBV29-1 and TRBJ1-2, the complete variable domain reads SAVISQKPSRDICQRGTSLTIQCQVDSQVTMMFWYRQQPGQSLTLIATANQGSEATYESGFVIDKFPISRPNLTFSTLTVSNMSPEDSSIYLCSAGGQGYGYTFGSGTRLTVV.

The CDR3 sequence is CASSYPSGNTIYF. In DNA, the CDR3 is TGTGCCAGCAGCTATCCGTCTGGAAACACCATATATTTT. This chain connects TRBV7-2 to TRBJ1-3; no definite D call. The germline V and J ends were trimmed by 4 bases and 1 base, with 5 bases remaining between them. This CDR3 is 13 amino acids long. Germline lookup yields CDR1 SGHTA and CDR2 FQGNSA.

The V and J genes are TRBV7-9 and TRBJ1-2, with no clear D. V was trimmed by 5 bases and J by 0 bases, leaving 10 bases between them. Germline V gives CDR1 SEHNR, CDR2 FQNEAQ (reference sequence). The CDR3 runs to 14 residues. The CDR3 reads CASSPVESNYGYTF. The CDR3 bases are TGTGCCAGCAGCCCGGTGGAGTCTAACTATGGCTACACCTTC.

The chain combines TRBV5-1 with TRBJ2-7; 8 bases fit TRBD1. The CDR3 has 14 amino acids. The germline V gene has CDR1 SGHRS and CDR2 YFSETQ. Unmatched junction bases numbered 6, after V lost 2 bases and J lost 5 bases. The CDR3 is CASSLGQGSHEQYF. As DNA, the CDR3 is TGCGCCAGCAGCTTAGGACAGGGATCCCACGAGCAGTACTTC.

This clone was observed once. CDR3: CASSPRLGGNEQFF. In nucleotides, the CDR3 is TGTGCCAGCAGCCCCCGACTAGGTGGCAATGAGCAGTTCTTC. This rearrangement joins TRBV7-3 to TRBJ2-1; weak D call: TRBD2 (6 bases). The CDR3 has 14 residues. The germline CDR1 and CDR2 sequences are SGHTA and FQGTGA. The V gene lost 5 bases and the J gene lost 6 bases, with 14 bases spanning the gap.